Presented here are 20 T cell receptor beta chains from one specimen sequenced in a study of blood T cell repertoires in COVID-19. The table came from immunoSEQ multiplex PCR; TCRdb's copy has only in-frame clones and leaves some out. The repertoire holds approximately 200,000 clones, about 90% seen once, with 10% to 14% in the top ten. Specimen: PBMCs or T cells enriched from blood (not recorded which). These receptors all stem from a young man who had recovered from COVID-19.

The V call is TRBV6-1, the J call TRBJ1-1, with unresolved D. In germline, CDR1 is MNHNS, CDR2 SASEGT. This CDR3 spans 17 amino acids. V lost 1 base and J lost 3, with 18 bases in between. This chain's CDR3 is CASSEVPWEKRYTEAFF. As DNA, the CDR3 is TGTGCCAGCAGTGAAGTCCCCTGGGAGAAAAGGTACACTGAAGCTTTCTTT.

In DNA form, the CDR3 reads TGTGCCAGCAGCCAAGGAACGACTCTCTATTCACCCCTCCACTTT. Translated, it gives CASSQGTTLYSPLHF. The chain is built from TRBV3-1 (or the pseudogene TRBV3-2) and TRBJ1-6, with no clear D. The CDR3 is 15 residues long. CDR1 is LGHDT and CDR2 is YNNKEL in the germline V gene (reference sequence). V was pared by 1 base and J by 8 bases, with 12 bases between.

CDR3 amino acids: CASSPWGGHSNTEAFF. Written as DNA, the CDR3 is TGTGCCAGCAGCCCATGGGGCGGACACTCGAACACTGAAGCTTTCTTT. This chain connects TRBV14 to TRBJ1-1; possible D gene TRBD1, 5 bases. V lost 4 bases and J lost 1, with 16 bases in between. CDR3 length: 16 residues. Germline lookup yields CDR1 SGHDN and CDR2 FVKESK.

The sample holds one count of this clone. The chain is built from TRBV6-2 or TRBV6-3 and TRBJ1-6, with no clear D. The CDR3 has 15 residues. Germline values: CDR1 MNHEY, CDR2 SVGEGT. The V gene lost 2 bases and the J gene lost 11 bases, with 16 bases spanning the gap. DNA for the CDR3: TGTGCCAGCAGTTACCTTGCGTCTACGGTCGCACCCCTCCACTTT. Translation gives CASSYLASTVAPLHF.

The V call is TRBV2, the J call TRBJ2-1; D may be TRBD2 (5 bases). The CDR3 covers 13 residues. With 9 bases removed from V and 5 bases from J, the gap between germline ends came to 14 bases. Germline CDR1 SNHLY, CDR2 FYNNEI. CDR3 sequence: CASPPRGHNEQFF. The CDR3 coding sequence is TGTGCCAGTCCGCCGAGAGGGCACAATGAGCAGTTCTTC.

The V call is TRBV27, the J call TRBJ2-3, with TRBD2 identical over 8 bases. The CDR3 covers 18 residues. The V gene's germline CDR1 is MNHEY and CDR2 SMNVEV (reference sequence). J was trimmed by 1 base and V by 3 bases; bases with no gene match: 12. CDR3 loop: CASSFIGTGGPRTDTQYF. The CDR3 DNA reads as TGTGCCAGCAGTTTTATCGGTACGGGAGGGCCCCGCACAGATACGCAGTATTTT.

The genes are TRBV7-9 and TRBJ1-4; 8 bases are a match to TRBD1. The CDR3 extends over 13 amino acids. CDR1 is SEHNR, CDR2 FQNEAQ, per germline (reference sequence). V dropped 5 bases and J dropped 7; count of bases not matched to a gene: 3. The CDR3 loop reads CASSRGQGEKLFF. The CDR3 region has the DNA TGTGCCAGCAGCCGAGGACAGGGTGAAAAACTGTTTTTT.

This clone was counted a single time. The J gene is TRBJ1-2, the V gene TRBV7-2; the D is unclear. This CDR3 spans 14 amino acids. Germline V gene sequence: CDR1 SGHTA, CDR2 FQGNSA. Deletions cut 5 bases from V and 7 bases from J, with 17 bases between. This chain's CDR3 is CASSNPGKSSGYTF. CDR3 nucleotides: TGTGCCAGCAGCAACCCCGGGAAGAGCTCTGGCTACACCTTC.

The rearrangement joins TRBV4-1 to TRBJ2-7; 7 positions match TRBD1. J gave up 4 bases and V 3 bases, and 6 bases lay outside the gene matches. In germline, CDR1 is MGHRA, CDR2 YSYEKL. The CDR3 covers 14 residues. The DNA for the CDR3 is TGCGCCAGCAGCCAGACGGACAGGTTGTACGAGCAGTACTTC. Translated, it gives CASSQTDRLYEQYF.

This sequence joins TRBV21-1 and TRBJ1-2; the D call in the table, TRBD1, was not verified against the DNA. TRBV21-1 is an annotated pseudogene. This CDR3 spans 14 amino acids. In DNA, the CDR3 is TGTGCCAGCAGCTCCCAGACAGGGGGCTATGGCTACACCTTC. Amino acid sequence: CASSSQTGGYGYTF.

Only a few counts were recorded for this clone. The chain recombines TRBV10-2 with TRBJ2-7, with unresolved D. The CDR3 extends over 14 amino acids. Germline V gives CDR1 WSHSY, CDR2 SAAADI. Trimming took 3 bases from V and 2 from J, leaving 11 bases between them. The CDR3: CASSELLSPYEQYF. CDR3 DNA: TGCGCCAGCAGTGAACTACTAAGTCCCTACGAGCAGTACTTC.

The rearrangement links TRBV28 to TRBJ1-5, with 8 bases that match TRBD1. J was trimmed by 4 bases and V by 3 bases; bases with no gene match: 5. The CDR3 is 15 residues long. Germline V gives CDR1 MDHEN, CDR2 SYDVKM. In nucleotides, the CDR3 is TGTGCCAGCAGTTTTTCCGGACAGGGTAATCAGCCCCAGCATTTT. Encoded protein: CASSFSGQGNQPQHF.

Comment on this clone: Other DNA sequences from this sample encode an identical CDR3 as well. The chain has TRBV30 and TRBJ1-3; D uncertain. The CDR3 runs 12 residues. The V and J ends lost 0 bases and 4 bases respectively, with 4 bases between them. CDR1 and CDR2 (germline): GTSNPN, SVGIG (reference sequence). CDR3 DNA sequence: TGTGCCTGGAGTGTCCTGGGAAACACCATATATTTT. Its translation is CAWSVLGNTIYF.

The chain joins TRBV7-8 to TRBJ1-1; possibly TRBD1 for D (5 bases). Per germline, CDR1 SGHVS and CDR2 FQNEAQ. The CDR3 consists of 18 residues. Deletions cut 1 base from V and 1 base from J, with 19 bases between. In nucleotides, the CDR3 is TGTGCCAGCAGCTTAGAGTCCGGGGGTACCCACCGGAACACTGAAGCTTTCTTT. It is translated as CASSLESGGTHRNTEAFF.

This chain uses TRBV30 with TRBJ2-2; D is possibly TRBD1 (5 bases). V lost 4 bases and J 2 bases, leaving 17 bases between the germline ends. This CDR3 contains 16 residues. Germline V CDR1 and CDR2: GTSNPN, SVGIG (reference sequence). CDR3 bases: TGTGCCTGGACCCTGGTGCACAGGTCCAACACCGGGGAGCTGTTTTTT. Protein sequence: CAWTLVHRSNTGELFF.

This clone was picked up a small number of times. The V call is TRBV14, the J call TRBJ1-1; no reliable D call. Trimming pared 4 bases from V and 0 bases from J, leaving 6 bases between. CDR1 SGHDN and CDR2 FVKESK come from the germline V gene. There are 13 residues in the CDR3. The CDR3 nucleotides are TGTGCCAGCAGCCCGGTTATGAACACTGAAGCTTTCTTT. Residues: CASSPVMNTEAFF.

CDR3: CASSVTVMSSYNEQFF. DNA for the CDR3: TGTGCCAGCAGCGTAACGGTAATGAGCTCCTACAATGAGCAGTTCTTC. The chain uses TRBV9 and TRBJ2-1; unclear D gene. This CDR3 contains 16 residues. CDR1 and CDR2 from the germline V gene are SGDLS and YYNGEE. Trimming cost V 1 base and J 0 bases, with 11 bases left between them.

The gene calls are TRBV5-4 and TRBJ2-3; 12 positions agree with TRBD2. V was clipped by 4 bases and J by 0 bases; unmatched bases: 9. The V gene's germline CDR1 is SGHNT and CDR2 YYREEE (reference sequence). CDR3 length equals 18 residues. DNA of the CDR3: TGTGCCAGCAGCCCCCAAAGAGGACTAGCGGGGAGCACAGATACGCAGTATTTT. It translates to CASSPQRGLAGSTDTQYF.

The chain joins TRBV21-1 to TRBJ2-3; the D call of TRBD2 is as the table states it, not checked on the DNA. TRBV21-1 is a known pseudogene. There are 16 residues in the CDR3. The chain's CDR3 is CASSKRGPGDTDTQYF. The CDR3, as DNA: TGTGCCAGCAGCAAAAGGGGCCCGGGGGATACAGATACGCAGTATTTT.

The chain carries TRBV5-1 and TRBJ2-3, with 11 bases aligning to TRBD2. The J segment lost 0 bases and the V segment lost 7 bases, leaving 10 bases of the junction unmatched. In germline, CDR1 is SGHRS, CDR2 YFSETQ. The CDR3 is made up of 17 amino acids. In nucleotides, the CDR3 is TGCGCCAGCGGACAAGCCTCTAGCGGGGGGAGCACAGATACGCAGTATTTT. Its protein product is CASGQASSGGSTDTQYF.